This T cell receptor (beta chain) was documented in a study of T cell responses to AZD1222 COVID-19 vaccine (dated by TCRdb to the early 2020s). For the wider study: AZD1222 recipients given second doses at about 4 weeks or at about 12 weeks were pooled, since spike-specific TCR depth and breadth were not found to differ between the two schedules. Trial participants were enrolled by age into 18-55, 56-69 and 70-plus year subgroups, with 148, 28 and 57 TCR-sequenced participants respectively. TCR sequencing covered fewer than 250 trial participants: some 210 given two doses of AZD1222 and some 25 given two doses of MenACWY control vaccine.

The CDR3 regions of human TCRbeta chains were subjected to immunosequencing. In the source study's methods: TCRs in the repertoires were compared against a reference library of SARS-CoV-2-specific TCRs that had been generated with the MIRA antigen-specificity platform. Breadth was defined as the fraction of unique TCRs that were SARS-CoV-2-associated. Depth was defined as the fraction of total T cells that were SARS-CoV-2-associated. Using the MIRA data, every spike-specific TCR was mapped to the spike region that the TCR reacted to and assigned to either a CD4 or a CD8 class. Log10-transformed breadth and depth values were compared by one-way ANOVA with Sidak's multiple comparisons tests. The immuneACCESS repertoire file appears here via TCRdb, limited to in-frame rearrangements. These files lack a portion of the clones; in checked studies, under half of the deficit traces to unresolved V genes, and the cause of the others is not known. From that table come the V and J calls and clone size; the DNA was used to work out D and trimming. The sample table contains 95,000 to 100,000 clones; only one count was recorded for roughly 90% of them. The ten largest clones represent approximately 27% of the sample.

Overall results and qualifications from the work: After two AZD1222 doses, spike-specific TCR breadth and depth were significantly higher than at day 0 and than in MenACWY recipients. Participants were mostly white British and included more females than males, and it was suggested by the authors that clonal diversity may have been underestimated. Reportedly, close to half of the unique spike-specific TCRs recognized epitopes lying outside the regions that are mutated in the B.1.351 and B.1.1.7 variants. CD4 TCRs associated with the vaccine covered the entire spike protein, and the dominant responses were in regions 160-218 and 743-854. No day 14 peak-response samples were available, so repertoires were characterized only after the peak T cell response. Conclusions about previously exposed vaccinees are limited because only a handful of AZD1222 recipients were SARS-CoV-2 seropositive at baseline. The 56-69-year group was small, and its depth increase did not reach significance, likely because of low power.

The germline V gene sets CDR1 to SGHTA and CDR2 to FQGNSA. Trimmed from V: 5 bases; trimmed from J: 6 bases; junction bases lacking a gene match: 15. Reading from cysteine to phenylalanine, the CDR3 counts 17 amino acids. Only CDR3 DNA remains: 51 bases, in frame from the first base. Worth noting for this clone: Its specific antigen is unknown. The record has no base qualities; no much larger clone is one base away.

The time point label here, explained by the study, means: baseline before first vaccination. Vaccinee samples were obtained from the UK trials COV001 and COV002, which included a single-blind randomized controlled phase 2/3 trial of AZD1222 (ChAdOx1 nCoV-19) in healthy adults. For TCRbeta chain sequencing, PBMC samples were collected from trial participants at day 0 and at day 28 after the second dose. Source: peripheral blood, taken on day 0 of AZD1222 vaccination. The TCR was taken from an adult in good health. The chain uses TRBV7-2 and TRBJ2-2; the junction holds 7 bases that match TRBD1. The encoded CDR3 is CASSHPGQTRAPGELFF. The DNA is TGTGCCAGCAGCCACCCGGGACAGACGAGAGCGCCCGGGGAGCTGTTTTTT.